This T cell receptor beta chain emerged from a study of T-cell memory formation after mild COVID-19. MiXCR, run by TCRdb on the 5' RACE reads, gives a single entry per CDR3 protein. The table has about 250,000 distinct CDR3 sequences, more than 15% seen once; the top ten hold 23%. This clonotype was seen a few times. CDR1 is MDHEN, CDR2 SYDVKM, per germline. Trimming took 6 bases from V and 4 from J, leaving 22 bases between them. The CDR3 runs to 16 residues. The chain uses TRBV28 and TRBJ2-7, with D maybe TRBD1 (6 bases). Specimen: PBMCs or a T cell subset sorted from them (not recorded which). This TCR derives from a man aged 18 to 35 who had mild COVID-19 (a few samples of this study predate the infection). Cell type and time point are not known. The CDR3 DNA reads as TGTGCCAGCAGAAAAATGACAGGAACTCGACTTTACGAGCAGTACGTC. It is translated as CASRKMTGTRLYEQYV.